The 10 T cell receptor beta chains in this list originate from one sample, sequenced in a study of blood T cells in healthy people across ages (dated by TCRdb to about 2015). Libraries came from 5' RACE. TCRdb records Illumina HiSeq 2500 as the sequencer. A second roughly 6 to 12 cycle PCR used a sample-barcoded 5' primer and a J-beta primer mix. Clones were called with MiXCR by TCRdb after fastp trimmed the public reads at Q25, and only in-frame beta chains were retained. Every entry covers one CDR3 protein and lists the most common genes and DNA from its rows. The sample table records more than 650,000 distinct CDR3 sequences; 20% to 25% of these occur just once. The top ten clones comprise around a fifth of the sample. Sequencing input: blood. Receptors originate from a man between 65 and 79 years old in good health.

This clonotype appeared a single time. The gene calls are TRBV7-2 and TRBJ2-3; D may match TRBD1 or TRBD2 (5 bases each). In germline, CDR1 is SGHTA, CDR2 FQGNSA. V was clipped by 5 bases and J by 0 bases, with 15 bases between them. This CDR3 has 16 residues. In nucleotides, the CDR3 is TGTGCCAGCAGCGGGCGTGGGGGTCCCAGCACAGATACGCAGTATTTT. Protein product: CASSGRGGPSTDTQYF.

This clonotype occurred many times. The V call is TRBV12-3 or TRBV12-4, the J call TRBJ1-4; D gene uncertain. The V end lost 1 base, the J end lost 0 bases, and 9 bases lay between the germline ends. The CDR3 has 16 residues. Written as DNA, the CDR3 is TGTGCCAGCAGTTTAGATCTAGGTGCAACTAATGAAAAACTGTTTTTT. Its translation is CASSLDLGATNEKLFF.

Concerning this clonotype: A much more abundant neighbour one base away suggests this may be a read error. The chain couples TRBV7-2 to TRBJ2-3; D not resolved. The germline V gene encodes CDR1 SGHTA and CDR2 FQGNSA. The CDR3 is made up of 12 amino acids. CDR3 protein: CASSSPTDTQCF. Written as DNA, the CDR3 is TGTGCCAGCAGCTCCCCCACAGATACGCAGTGTTTT. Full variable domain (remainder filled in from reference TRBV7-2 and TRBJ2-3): GAGVSQSPSNKVTEKGKDVELRCDPISGHTALYWYRQSLGQGLEFLIYFQGNSAPDKSGLPSDRFSAERTGGSVSTLTIQRTQQEDSAVYLCASSSPTDTQCFGPGTRLTVL.

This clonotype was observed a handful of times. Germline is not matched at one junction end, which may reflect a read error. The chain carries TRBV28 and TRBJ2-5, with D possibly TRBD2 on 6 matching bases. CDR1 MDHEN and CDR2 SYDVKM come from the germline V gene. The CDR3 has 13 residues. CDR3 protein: CASSSPPSDREFF. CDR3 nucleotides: TGTGCCAGCAGTTCCCCCCCATCGGATCGGGAGTTCTTC.

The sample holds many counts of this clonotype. The CDR3 DNA reads TGCGCCAGCAGCCTCGGACAGCCGAACACTGAAGCTTTCTTT. This encodes CASSLGQPNTEAFF. V usage is TRBV5-1 and J usage is TRBJ1-1, with D maybe TRBD1 (6 bases). Trimming removed 4 bases from V and 1 base from J, with 11 bases in between. Looked up from germline, CDR1 is SGHRS and CDR2 is YFSETQ. CDR3 length equals 14 residues. The entire variable domain, with the rest obtained from reference TRBV5-1 and TRBJ1-1, is as follows: KAGVTQTPRYLIKTRGQQVTLSCSPISGHRSVSWYQQTPGQGLQFLFEYFSETQRNKGNFPGRFSGRQFSNSRSEMNVSTLELGDSALYLCASSLGQPNTEAFFGQGTRLTVV.

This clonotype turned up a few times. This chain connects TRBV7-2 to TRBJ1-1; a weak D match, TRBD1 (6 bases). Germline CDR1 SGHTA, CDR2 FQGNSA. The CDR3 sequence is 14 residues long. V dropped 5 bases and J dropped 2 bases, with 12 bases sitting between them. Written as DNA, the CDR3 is TGTGCCAGCAGCCCCTGGACAGTCAACACTGAAGCTTTCTTT. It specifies CASSPWTVNTEAFF.

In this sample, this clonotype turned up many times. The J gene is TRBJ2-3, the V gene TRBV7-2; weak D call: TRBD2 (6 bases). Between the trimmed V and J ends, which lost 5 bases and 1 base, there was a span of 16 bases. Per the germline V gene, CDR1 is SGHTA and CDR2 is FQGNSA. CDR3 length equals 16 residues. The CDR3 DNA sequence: TGTGCCAGCAGCCCCCGGTGGGACTTAGGCACAGATACGCAGTATTTT. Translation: CASSPRWDLGTDTQYF.

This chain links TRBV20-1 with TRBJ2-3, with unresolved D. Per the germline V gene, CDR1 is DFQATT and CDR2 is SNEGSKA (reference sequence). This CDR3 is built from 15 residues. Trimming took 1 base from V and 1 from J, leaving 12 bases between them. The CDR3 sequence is CSARVPRLGTDTQYF. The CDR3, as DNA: TGCAGTGCTAGAGTCCCGCGGCTGGGCACAGATACGCAGTATTTT.

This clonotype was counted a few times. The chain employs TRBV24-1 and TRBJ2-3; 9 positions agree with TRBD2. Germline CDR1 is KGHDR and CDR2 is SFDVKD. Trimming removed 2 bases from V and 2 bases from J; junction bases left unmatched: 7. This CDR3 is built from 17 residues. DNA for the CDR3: TGTGCCACCAGTGATTGGGTCGGACTAGCGAACACAGATACGCAGTATTTT. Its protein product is CATSDWVGLANTDTQYF.

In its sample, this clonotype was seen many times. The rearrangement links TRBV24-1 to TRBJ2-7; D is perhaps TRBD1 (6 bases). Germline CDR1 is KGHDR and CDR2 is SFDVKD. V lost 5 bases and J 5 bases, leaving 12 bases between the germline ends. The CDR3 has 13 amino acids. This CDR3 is CATSGGGMDEQYV. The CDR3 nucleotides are TGTGCCACCAGTGGTGGGGGCATGGACGAGCAGTACGTC.